This entry is about one TCR beta chain. This entry comes from a study of T cell repertoires in ileal Crohn's disease. The CDR3 is made up of 15 amino acids. The V gene's germline CDR1 is SEHNR and CDR2 FQNEAQ (reference sequence). Losses at the gene ends were 2 bases for V and 5 bases for J; bases not matched to a gene: 4. This table comes from immunoSEQ multiplex PCR, and its TCRdb copy is limited to in-frame clones, with some not included. The sample yields 3,400 or so clones, just over 90% seen once. V usage is TRBV7-9 and J usage is TRBJ2-2, with 8 bases aligning to TRBD2. The sequence was obtained from an adult with Crohn's disease. The sequencing sample was made of ileal tissue. In nucleotides, the CDR3 is TGTGCCAGCAGCTTAAGCGGGAGTAAAACCGGGGAGCTGTTTTTT. As protein: CASSLSGSKTGELFF. Supplemented by reference TRBV7-9 and TRBJ2-2, the full variable domain reads DTGVSQNPRHKITKRGQNVTFRCDPISEHNRLYWYRQTLGQGPEFLTYFQNEAQLEKSRLLSDRFSAERPKGSFSTLEIQRTEQGDSAMYLCASSLSGSKTGELFFGEGSRLTVL.